These 27 T cell receptor beta chains originate from one sample sequenced in a study of shared clonotypes between healthy human individuals. Measured with immunoSEQ multiplex PCR; TCRdb has only the in-frame clones, and not every one. The profile shows about 1.1 million clones, about four fifths of them singletons. Input material: memory CD4+ T cells from PBMCs. Stated subset: CD45RA-negative fraction. The receptors were gathered from a young man in good health. Some clones in this sample may be carry-over from other donors' samples.

This clone has a count of ten or more. This same CDR3 is encoded by further DNA sequences in the sample. The chain combines TRBV30 with TRBJ2-3; tentative D call: TRBD1 (6 bases). Trimming pared 0 bases from V and 4 bases from J, leaving 8 bases between. This CDR3 contains 13 residues. CDR1 GTSNPN and CDR2 SVGIG come from the germline V gene (reference sequence). The CDR3 spells CAWSVAGADTQYF. The CDR3 nucleotides are TGTGCCTGGAGTGTAGCAGGGGCAGATACGCAGTATTTT. The full variable domain, rest sourced from reference TRBV30 and TRBJ2-3, is SQTIHQWPATLVQPVGSPLSLECTVEGTSNPNLYWYRQAAGRGLQLLFYSVGIGQISSEVPQNLSASRPQDRQFILSSKKLLLSDSGFYLCAWSVAGADTQYFGPGTRLTVL.

Many counts were recorded for this clone. This chain connects TRBV7-7 to TRBJ2-5; D gene ambiguous. CDR1 is SSHAT, CDR2 FNYEAQ, per germline (reference sequence). V gave up 1 base and J gave up 2 bases, with 5 bases separating them. The CDR3 contains 13 residues. The CDR3 nucleotides are TGTGCCAGCAGCTTAGACAGACAAGAGACCCAGTACTTC. Protein: CASSLDRQETQYF.

Comments on this clone: The junction and the germline gene differ at one end; a read error may be behind it. This chain joins TRBV2 and TRBJ2-3; a weak D match, TRBD2 (6 bases). Germline V gene lookup returns CDR1 SNHLY and CDR2 FYNNEI. The CDR3 runs 12 residues. The CDR3 sequence: CASSLGLQYGAW. CDR3 bases: TGTGCCAGCAGCCTGGGACTTCAATATGGGGCGTGG.

The rearrangement joins TRBV7-2 to TRBJ2-5, with D possibly being TRBD1 (7 bases). The length of the CDR3 is 16 residues. Trimming took off 0 bases at V and 5 bases at J, with 16 bases between the two ends. Germline loops: CDR1 SGHTA, CDR2 FQGNSA. For the CDR3, the DNA is TGTGCCAGCAGCTTAGCGGGGCAGGGGGGTTGGGAGACCCAGTACTTC. Protein sequence: CASSLAGQGGWETQYF.

This chain uses TRBV30 with TRBJ1-5; 8 bases align to TRBD1. The CDR3 has 15 residues. Germline CDR1 is GTSNPN and CDR2 is SVGIG (reference sequence). Losses at the gene ends were 3 bases for V and 1 base for J; bases not matched to a gene: 5. DNA of the CDR3: TGTGCCTGGAGAAAACAGGGGGTCAGCAATCAGCCCCAGCATTTT. This encodes CAWRKQGVSNQPQHF.

This clone was observed many times. The chain uses TRBV6-7 and TRBJ2-1; D may be TRBD2 (5 bases). TRBV6-7 belongs to the ORF category, with a function that is uncertain. This CDR3 region has 17 residues. The V end lost 2 bases, the J end lost 2 bases, and 16 bases lay between the germline ends. As DNA, the CDR3 is TGTGCCAGCAGTTACGACCTAGCCCCGGGCCCCTACAATGAGCAGTTCTTC. This gives the protein CASSYDLAPGPYNEQFF.

About this clone: The same CDR3 is also encoded by other DNA sequences in this sample. The chain links TRBV7-9 to TRBJ2-3; D is ambiguous. Trimming left V 4 bases short and J 6 bases short, with 8 bases between. Germline values: CDR1 SEHNR, CDR2 FQNEAQ (reference sequence). The CDR3 extends over 12 amino acids. Here the CDR3 reads CASSSTGDTQYF. The CDR3 nucleotides are TGTGCCAGCAGCTCTACCGGGGATACGCAGTATTTT.

The chain links TRBV28 to TRBJ1-5; tentative D call: TRBD1 (6 bases). Trimming removed 4 bases at V and 2 bases at J, with 12 bases between. Germline V gene sequence: CDR1 MDHEN, CDR2 SYDVKM. The CDR3 has 15 residues. CDR3 bases: TGTGCCAGCAGTTCCAGGGGCGGTGGCAATCAGCCCCAGCATTTT. This translates into CASSSRGGGNQPQHF. The variable domain in full, with the rest retrieved from reference TRBV28 and TRBJ1-5, is DVKVTQSSRYLVKRTGEKVFLECVQDMDHENMFWYRQDPGLGLRLIYFSYDVKMKEKGDIPEGYSVSREKKERFSLILESASTNQTSMYLCASSSRGGGNQPQHFGDGTRLSIL.

There are a few counts of this clone. The chain employs TRBV18 and TRBJ2-7; 8 positions agree with TRBD1. The V gene end was trimmed by 2 bases and the J gene end by 2 bases; junction bases not matched to a gene: 8. Germline CDR1 KGHSH, CDR2 LQKENI. The CDR3 spans 16 residues. The CDR3 DNA sequence: TGTGCCAGCTCACCAGGGCCAGGGGGCACCACCTACGAGCAGTACTTC. Translating it yields CASSPGPGGTTYEQYF.

V is TRBV2 and J is TRBJ2-2; possible D gene TRBD2, 5 bases. Germline CDR1 and CDR2: SNHLY and FYNNEI. V lost 0 bases and J lost 2, with 7 bases in between. CDR3 length: 15 amino acids. The DNA for the CDR3 is TGTGCCAGCAGTGAAGCGCGGGCCAACACCGGGGAGCTGTTTTTT. Amino acids: CASSEARANTGELFF.

J is TRBJ2-2 and V is TRBV6-5; possibly TRBD2 for D (6 bases). Per the germline V gene, CDR1 is MNHEY and CDR2 is SVGAGI. The V gene lost 11 bases and the J gene lost 2 bases, with 12 bases spanning the gap. The CDR3 runs 13 residues. The CDR3 reads CASAGSNTGELFF. The CDR3 DNA reads TGTGCCTCCGCGGGGAGTAACACCGGGGAGCTGTTTTTT.

With respect to this clone: This sequence may be a read error, since a much larger clone differs from it by one base. This sample includes further DNA sequences coding for the same CDR3. This sequence joins TRBV5-1 and TRBJ2-1; D unresolved. The CDR3 spans 11 residues. Germline CDR1 SGHRS, CDR2 YFSETQ. Trimming shortened V by 2 bases and J by 6 bases, and 3 bases separated the two germline ends. For the CDR3, the DNA is TGCGCCAGCAGCTTACTCAATGAGCAGTTCTTC. The encoded protein is CASSLLNEQFF.

The DNA of the CDR3 is TGTGCCAGCAGCTCCCCGGGGGGAGGCTCCTACAATGAGCAGTTCTTC. It codes for CASSSPGGGSYNEQFF. V usage is TRBV11-3 and J usage is TRBJ2-1; TRBD2 agrees at 7 bases. CDR3 size: 16 residues. V shed 4 bases and J 0 bases; nucleotides not matched to a gene: 6. The germline V gene has CDR1 SGHNT and CDR2 YENEEA.

The rearrangement uses TRBV28 and TRBJ1-4; D gene ambiguous. The ends were cut back, 7 bases at V and 4 bases at J, with 10 bases in the middle. The CDR3 consists of 13 residues. Germline V lookup: CDR1 MDHEN, CDR2 SYDVKM. CDR3 amino acids: CASTPRYNEKLFF. DNA of the CDR3: TGTGCCAGCACCCCCAGGTATAATGAAAAACTGTTTTTT.

This clone was recorded a few times. The chain uses TRBV7-8 and TRBJ2-7; TRBD1 is a possible D gene (6 bases). The V gene's germline CDR1 is SGHVS and CDR2 FQNEAQ. The CDR3 loop spans 13 amino acids. The germline V and J ends were trimmed by 6 bases and 5 bases, with 14 bases remaining between them. The CDR3 reads CASSKQGLDEQYF. In DNA form, the CDR3 reads TGTGCCAGCAGTAAACAGGGCTTAGACGAGCAGTACTTC.

As to this clone: Other nucleotide sequences in the sample specify the same CDR3. This chain connects TRBV7-2 to TRBJ2-7; 7 bases map to TRBD1. CDR3 size: 13 residues. Germline CDR1 SGHTA, CDR2 FQGNSA. J gave up 4 bases and V 5 bases, and 5 bases lay outside the gene matches. The CDR3 DNA sequence: TGTGCCAGCAGCCGGGACAGAGCTTACGAGCAGTACTTC. It specifies CASSRDRAYEQYF.

The table lists this clone with a count of one. The V call is TRBV28, the J call TRBJ2-7; D is uncertain. V was cut by 3 bases and J by 0 bases, with 12 bases left in between. This CDR3 is built from 15 residues. Germline V gene data show CDR1 as MDHEN and CDR2 as SYDVKM. The CDR3: CASSFSSRSSYEQYF. In DNA form, the CDR3 reads TGTGCCAGCAGTTTTAGTTCTCGGAGCTCCTACGAGCAGTACTTC.

This clone was counted between two and nine times. The chain uses TRBV9 and TRBJ2-7; D may be TRBD1 (5 bases). Germline loops: CDR1 SGDLS, CDR2 YYNGEE. This CDR3 is built from 16 residues. With 0 bases removed from V and 3 bases from J, the gap between germline ends came to 16 bases. For the CDR3, the DNA is TGTGCCAGCAGCGTAGCAACCCAGGGTTCAATCTACGAGCAGTACTTC. This sequence encodes CASSVATQGSIYEQYF.

This clone has a handful of counts. The chain employs TRBV11-1 and TRBJ1-3; a possible D gene is TRBD1 (5 bases). The CDR3 sequence is 15 residues long. V gave up 1 base and J gave up 7 bases, with 14 bases separating them. Germline V gene lookup returns CDR1 SGHAT and CDR2 FQDESV (reference sequence). Written as DNA, the CDR3 is TGTGCCAGCAGCTTAGGGGGCGGGAGGTACAACACCATATATTTT. It yields the protein CASSLGGGRYNTIYF. Using reference TRBV11-1 and TRBJ1-3 for the parts outside the CDR3, the full variable domain is EAEVAQSPRYKITEKSQAVAFWCDPISGHATLYWYRQILGQGPELLVQFQDESVVDDSQLPKDRFSAERLKGVDSTLKIQPAELGDSAMYLCASSLGGGRYNTIYFGEGSWLTVV.

The chain has TRBV7-2 and TRBJ2-2; D unresolved. The length of the CDR3 is 14 residues. V lost 5 bases to trimming and J lost 4 bases, with 11 bases between them. CDR1 SGHTA and CDR2 FQGNSA come from the germline V gene. CDR3 sequence: CASSPPKSTGELFF. As DNA, the CDR3 is TGTGCCAGCAGCCCCCCCAAATCCACCGGGGAGCTGTTTTTT.

The sample holds one count of this clone. The rearrangement joins TRBV27 to TRBJ2-7, with 9 bases fitting TRBD2. Germline V gene lookup returns CDR1 MNHEY and CDR2 SMNVEV (reference sequence). Trimming cost V 6 bases and J 2 bases; bases outside gene matches: 8. This CDR3 contains 15 residues. The CDR3: CASSRTSSGTYEQYF. For the CDR3, the DNA is TGTGCCAGCAGCCGAACCTCTAGCGGGACCTACGAGCAGTACTTC.

V usage is TRBV27 and J usage is TRBJ1-1, with D maybe TRBD1 (5 bases). Trimming cost V 8 bases and J 7 bases, with 26 bases left between them. This CDR3 comprises 16 residues. Looked up from germline, CDR1 is MNHEY and CDR2 is SMNVEV (reference sequence). The CDR3 sequence is CASLKRPGTGLSEAFF. The DNA of the CDR3 is TGTGCCAGCCTAAAACGACCCGGGACCGGGCTTAGTGAAGCTTTCTTT.

With respect to this clone: Since a much larger clone is just one base distant, this may be a read error. V usage is TRBV5-1 and J usage is TRBJ1-1; TRBD1 matches at 7 bases. CDR1 is SGHRS and CDR2 is YFSETQ in the germline V gene. This CDR3 is built from 16 residues. The CDR3 DNA is TGCGCCAGCAGCTTGGGATTGGGACAGCTGAACACTGGAGCTTTCTTT. Amino acid sequence: CASSLGLGQLNTGAFF.

This chain connects TRBV30 to TRBJ2-7; 13 bases fit TRBD2. This CDR3 is built from 14 residues. Germline V CDR1 and CDR2: GTSNPN, SVGIG (reference sequence). Trimming at V came to 6 bases and at J to 2 bases, leaving 4 bases not matched to a gene. This CDR3 reads CACRTSGRTYEQYF. The CDR3 bases are TGTGCCTGCAGGACTAGCGGGAGAACCTACGAGCAGTACTTC.

The chain combines TRBV13 with TRBJ1-1; no clear D. Germline V gene lookup returns CDR1 PRHDT and CDR2 FYEKMQ (reference sequence). The CDR3 has 15 amino acids. Trimming removed 5 bases at V and 0 bases at J, with 13 bases between. The chain's CDR3 is CASSPWYDMNTEAFF. CDR3 DNA: TGTGCCAGCAGCCCTTGGTACGACATGAACACTGAAGCTTTCTTT.

The J gene is TRBJ2-7, the V gene TRBV30; D perhaps matches TRBD2 (6 bases). The CDR3 extends over 11 amino acids. Germline V gene lookup returns CDR1 GTSNPN and CDR2 SVGIG (reference sequence). With 8 bases removed from V and 7 bases from J, the gap between germline ends came to 15 bases. The CDR3 loop is CAAGPVGEQYF. The CDR3 coding sequence is TGTGCCGCGGGACCTGTTGGGGAGCAGTACTTC.

A single count supports this clone. The chain uses TRBV6-5 and TRBJ1-2; D may be TRBD1 (5 bases). This CDR3 has 13 residues. The ends were cut back, 2 bases at V and 3 bases at J, with 7 bases in the middle. Germline assignment: CDR1 MNHEY and CDR2 SVGAGI. CDR3 loop: CASSYVRDYGYTF. The CDR3 DNA follows: TGTGCCAGCAGTTACGTCAGGGACTATGGCTACACCTTC.